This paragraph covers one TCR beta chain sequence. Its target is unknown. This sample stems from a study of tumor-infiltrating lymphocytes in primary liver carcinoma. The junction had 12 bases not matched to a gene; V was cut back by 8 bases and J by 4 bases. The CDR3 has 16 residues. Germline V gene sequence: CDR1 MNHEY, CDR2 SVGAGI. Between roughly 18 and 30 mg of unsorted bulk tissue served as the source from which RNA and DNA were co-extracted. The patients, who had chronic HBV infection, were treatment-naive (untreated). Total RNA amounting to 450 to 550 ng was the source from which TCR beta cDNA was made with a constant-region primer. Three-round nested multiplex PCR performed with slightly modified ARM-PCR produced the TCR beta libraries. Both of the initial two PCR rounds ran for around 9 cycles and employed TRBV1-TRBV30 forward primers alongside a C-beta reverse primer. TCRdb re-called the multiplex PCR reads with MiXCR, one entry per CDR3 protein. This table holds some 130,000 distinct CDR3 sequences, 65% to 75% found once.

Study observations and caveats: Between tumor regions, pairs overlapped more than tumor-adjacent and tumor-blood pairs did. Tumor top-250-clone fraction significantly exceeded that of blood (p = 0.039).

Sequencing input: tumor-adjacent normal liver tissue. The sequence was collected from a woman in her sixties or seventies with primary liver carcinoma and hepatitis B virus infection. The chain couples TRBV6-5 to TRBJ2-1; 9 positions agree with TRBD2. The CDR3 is CASGFSTSGVYNEQFF. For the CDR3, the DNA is TGTGCCAGCGGTTTCTCGACTAGCGGCGTGTACAATGAGCAGTTCTTC.